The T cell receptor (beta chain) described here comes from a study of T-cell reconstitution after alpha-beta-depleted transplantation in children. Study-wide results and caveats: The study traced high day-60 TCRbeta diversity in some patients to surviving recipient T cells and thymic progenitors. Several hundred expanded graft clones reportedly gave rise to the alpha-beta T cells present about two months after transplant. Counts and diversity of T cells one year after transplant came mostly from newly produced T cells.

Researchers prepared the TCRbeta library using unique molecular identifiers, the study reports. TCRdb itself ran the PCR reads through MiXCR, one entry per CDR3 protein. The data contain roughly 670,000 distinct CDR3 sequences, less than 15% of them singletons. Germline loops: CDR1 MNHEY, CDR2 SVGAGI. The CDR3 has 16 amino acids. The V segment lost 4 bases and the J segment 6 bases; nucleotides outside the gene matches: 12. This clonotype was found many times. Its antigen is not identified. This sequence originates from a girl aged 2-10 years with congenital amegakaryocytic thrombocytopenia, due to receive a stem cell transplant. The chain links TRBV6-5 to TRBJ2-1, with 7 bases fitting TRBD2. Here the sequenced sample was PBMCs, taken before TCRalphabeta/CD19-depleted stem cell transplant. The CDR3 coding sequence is TGTGCCAGCAGTTTTCATGCATGGGGAGGGTTCAATGAGCAGTTCTTC. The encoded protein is CASSFHAWGGFNEQFF.